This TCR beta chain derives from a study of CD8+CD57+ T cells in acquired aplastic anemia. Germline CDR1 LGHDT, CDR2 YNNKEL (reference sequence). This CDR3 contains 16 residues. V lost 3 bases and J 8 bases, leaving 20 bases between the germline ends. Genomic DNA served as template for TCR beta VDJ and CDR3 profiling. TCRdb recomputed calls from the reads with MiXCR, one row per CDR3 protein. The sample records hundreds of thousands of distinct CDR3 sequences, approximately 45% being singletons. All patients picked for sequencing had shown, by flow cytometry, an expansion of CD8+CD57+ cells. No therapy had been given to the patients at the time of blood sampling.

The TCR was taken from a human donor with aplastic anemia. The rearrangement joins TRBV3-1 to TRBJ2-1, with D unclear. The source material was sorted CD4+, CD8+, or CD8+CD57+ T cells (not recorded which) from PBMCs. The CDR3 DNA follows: TGTGCCAGCAGCCATCCCTCCGGCGGATCGAGCCATGAGCAGTTCTTC. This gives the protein CASSHPSGGSSHEQFF.